The rows below give T cell receptor beta chains drawn from one sample of a study of CD8 T cells in Susac syndrome. TCRdb fed the immunoSEQ multiplex PCR reads into MiXCR, producing one record per CDR3 protein. The repertoire includes about 200,000 distinct CDR3 sequences, about 95% of them detected once, and approximately 0.093% sits in the top ten. Sequenced sample: CD4+ T cells from PBMCs. Receptors originate from a human donor with multiple sclerosis. Each CDR3 is given with its conserved first and last residue. The order of the fields is J gene, V gene, D gene, clone size, CDR3 DNA, CDR3 protein. D genes are given only for firm matches. The size entry is marked missing in some rows and otherwise reads once, few, many or a size class.

>TRBJ2-7|TRBV6-7|-|-
TGTGCCAGCAGCCCCATCAACGAGCAGTACTTC
CASSPINEQYF
>TRBJ2-4|TRBV3-1|TRBD1|once
TGTGCCAGCAGCCAACAGGGGGCAAGAAACATTCAGTACTTC
CASSQQGARNIQYF
>TRBJ2-3|TRBV20-1|TRBD1|-
TGCAGTGCCCAATTGGACAGGGGGCTAGATACGCAGTATTTT
CSAQLDRGLDTQYF
>TRBJ1-1|TRBV4-2|-|-
TGTGCCAGCAGCCCCCGGGACGGGATGAACACTGAAGCTTTCTTT
CASSPRDGMNTEAFF
>TRBJ2-7|TRBV6-1|-|-
TGTGCCAGCAGTGGGATTGGGGGGAGGACCTACGAGCAGTACTTC
CASSGIGGRTYEQYF
>TRBJ2-1|TRBV4-2|TRBD2|-
TGTGCCAGCAGCCAAGATTCACTAGCGGGTAGCCGGGAGCAGTTCTTC
CASSQDSLAGSREQFF
>TRBJ2-1|TRBV6-5|-|-
TGTGCCAGCAGTTACCGAGGTATAGGAATAGACAATGAGCAGTTCTTC
CASSYRGIGIDNEQFF
>TRBJ2-5|TRBV27|-|-
TGTGCCAGCAGCCTAAACAAGGGGTTGGAGACCCAGTACTTC
CASSLNKGLETQYF
>TRBJ2-5|TRBV2|-|-
TGTGCCAGCAGTGAAGCGCGAGCCCTCCAAGAGACCCAGTACTTC
CASSEARALQETQYF
>TRBJ1-1|TRBV29-1|-|-
TGCAGCGCCCTTCCAGGGAATGAAGCTTTCTTT
CSALPGNEAFF
>TRBJ1-1|TRBV2|-|-
TGTGCCAGCATGGTTGCGGTGCTTGGCACTGAAGCTTTCTTT
CASMVAVLGTEAFF
>TRBJ1-5|TRBV3-1|TRBD1|-
TGTGCCAGCAGCCAAGGGCAGGGGGTCTCTGGCAATCAGCCCCAGCATTTT
CASSQGQGVSGNQPQHF
>TRBJ2-2|TRBV9|TRBD2|-
TGTGCCAGCAGCGGACTAGCGGGAGTCGGGGAGCTGTTTTTT
CASSGLAGVGELFF
>TRBJ1-5|TRBV20-1|TRBD1|-
TGCAGTGCTCGGAGGGGGCAGCGGCTCAATCAGCCCCAGCATTTT
CSARRGQRLNQPQHF
>TRBJ2-3|TRBV7-2|TRBD2|-
TGTGCCAGCAGCTCTCCTAGCGGGGCCTCAGATACGCAGTATTTT
CASSSPSGASDTQYF
>TRBJ2-5|TRBV12-3/TRBV12-4|TRBD2|-
TGTGCCAGCGGGAGACGGGAGGCTGGAGAGACCCAGTACTTC
CASGRREAGETQYF
>TRBJ1-1|TRBV3-1|-|-
TGTGCCAGCAGCCAAGGGACGGAACTTGAAGCTTTCTTT
CASSQGTELEAFF